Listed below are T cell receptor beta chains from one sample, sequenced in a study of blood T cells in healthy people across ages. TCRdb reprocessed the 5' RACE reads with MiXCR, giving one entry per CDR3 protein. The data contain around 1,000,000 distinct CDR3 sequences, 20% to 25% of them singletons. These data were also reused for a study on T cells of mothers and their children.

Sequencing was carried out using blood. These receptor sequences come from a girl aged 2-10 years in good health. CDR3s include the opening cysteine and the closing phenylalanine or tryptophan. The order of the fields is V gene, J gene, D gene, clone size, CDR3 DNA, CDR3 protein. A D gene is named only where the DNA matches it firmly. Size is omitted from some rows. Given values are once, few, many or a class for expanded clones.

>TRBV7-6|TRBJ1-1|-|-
TGTGCCAGCAGCACAAACCCAGGGGAAACTGAAGCTTTCTTT
CASSTNPGETEAFF
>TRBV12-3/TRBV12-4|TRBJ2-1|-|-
TGTGCCAGCAGTCCACGTCAGGGAAAAGTGAGGGAGCGGTACTTC
CASSPRQGKVRERYF
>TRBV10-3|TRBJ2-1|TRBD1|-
TGTGCCATCAGTGAGTGGGACAGGGTCCAGGGTGAGCAGTTCTTC
CAISEWDRVQGEQFF
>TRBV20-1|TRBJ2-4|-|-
TGCAGTGCTTATAAGGGGGAACTAGCCAAAAACATTCAGTACTTC
CSAYKGELAKNIQYF
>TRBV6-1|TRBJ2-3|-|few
TGTGCCAGCAGTGAGGAAGAACCCGATACGCAGTATTTT
CASSEEEPDTQYF
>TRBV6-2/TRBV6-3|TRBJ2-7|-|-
TGTGCCAGTACGAACGGTGGAGGCTACGGCGAGCAGTACTTC
CASTNGGGYGEQYF
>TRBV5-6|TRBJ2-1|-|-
TGTGCCAGCAGCTTGGTTAAGCACAATGAGCAGTTCTTC
CASSLVKHNEQFF
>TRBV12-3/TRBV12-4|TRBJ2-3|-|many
TGTGCCAGCAGCCGGGACACAGATACGCAGTATTTT
CASSRDTDTQYF
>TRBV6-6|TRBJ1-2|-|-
TGTGCCAGCAGCACAGATGAGGGGCCAGGGGTCTATGGCTACACCTTC
CASSTDEGPGVYGYTF
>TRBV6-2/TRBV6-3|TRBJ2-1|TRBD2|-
TGTGCCAGCAGTTTTCCTTTTGGGACTAAGGGGAGCTACAATGAGCAGTTCTTC
CASSFPFGTKGSYNEQFF
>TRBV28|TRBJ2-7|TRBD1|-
TGTGCCAGCAGTTTACGGGACAGGGGACCCTACGAGGGGTACTTC
CASSLRDRGPYEGYF
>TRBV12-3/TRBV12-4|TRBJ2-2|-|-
TGTGCCAGCAGTCCCCTGAACTCGGGGAACACCGGGGAGCTGTTTTTT
CASSPLNSGNTGELFF
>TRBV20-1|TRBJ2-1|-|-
TGCAGTGCTAGAGATGGTTTCTTGGGGGGACCCTACAATGAGCAGTTCTTC
CSARDGFLGGPYNEQFF
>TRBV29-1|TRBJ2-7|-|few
TGCAGCGTTTTTGAGTACGGAACCTACGAGCAGTACTTC
CSVFEYGTYEQYF
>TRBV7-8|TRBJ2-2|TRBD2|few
TGTGCCAGCAGCCAGGTGGTAGCGGGAACCTCCGGGGAGCTGTTTTTT
CASSQVVAGTSGELFF
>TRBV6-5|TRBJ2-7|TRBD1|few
TGTGCCAGCAGCTATGGGACAGGGTATCACGAGCAGTACTTC
CASSYGTGYHEQYF
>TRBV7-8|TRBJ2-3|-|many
TGTGCCAGCAGCCCCCGACTGGCAGATACGCAGTATTTT
CASSPRLADTQYF
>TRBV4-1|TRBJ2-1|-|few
TGCGCCAGCAGCCGCCCACAGGGGACTAGTGAGCAGTTCTTC
CASSRPQGTSEQFF
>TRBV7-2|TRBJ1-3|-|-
TGTGCCAGCAGCTTACCAGGGAGTGGTGGAAACACCATATATTTT
CASSLPGSGGNTIYF
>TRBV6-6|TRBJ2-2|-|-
TGTGCCAGCAGTTACTCGGCAGGGTTAAGCACCGGGGAGCTGTTTTTT
CASSYSAGLSTGELFF
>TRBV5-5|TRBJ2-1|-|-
TGTGCCGGCAGCCACCCCGGGGCCACCTACAATGAGCAGTTCTTC
CAGSHPGATYNEQFF
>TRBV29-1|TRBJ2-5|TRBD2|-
TGCAGCGTTGCCTGGCTAGCGGGAGGAGGGGAGCAGTACTTC
CSVAWLAGGGEQYF
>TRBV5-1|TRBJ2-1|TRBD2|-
TGCGCCAGCAGCTTGGGTCTAGCGGGGGCCCTGAGCTCCTACAATGAGCAGTTCTTC
CASSLGLAGALSSYNEQFF
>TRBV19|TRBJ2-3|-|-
TGTGCCAGTAGTGCCTACGACCCGGAGTCAGATACGCAGTATTTT
CASSAYDPESDTQYF
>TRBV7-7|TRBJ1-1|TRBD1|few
TGTGCTCGCCCAAGGGATCGACAGGGGAACACTGAAGCTTTCTTT
CARPRDRQGNTEAFF
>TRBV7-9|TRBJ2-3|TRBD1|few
TGTGCCAGCAGCGCTAGACGACCTGACAGGGATCGGGATACGCAGTATTTT
CASSARRPDRDRDTQYF
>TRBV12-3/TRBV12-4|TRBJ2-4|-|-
TGTGCCAGCAGCGAGCTTGGAGCCAAAAACATTCAGTACTTC
CASSELGAKNIQYF
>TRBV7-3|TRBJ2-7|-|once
TGTGCCAACAGCCCAAATCAGGGGGGGCACGAGCAGTACTTC
CANSPNQGGHEQYF
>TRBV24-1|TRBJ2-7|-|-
TGTGCCACCAGTGATTCGACAGACTACGAGCAGTACTTC
CATSDSTDYEQYF
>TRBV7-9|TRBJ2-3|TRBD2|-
TGTGCCAGCAGCCCTTGGACTAGCGGGGTCACAGATACGCAGTATTTT
CASSPWTSGVTDTQYF
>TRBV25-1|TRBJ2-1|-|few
TGTGCCAGCAGTCAACGCTCCTACAATGAGCAGTTCTTC
CASSQRSYNEQFF
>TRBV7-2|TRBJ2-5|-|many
TGTGCCAGCAGCTTAGGTTCAGGGTGGTCGGAGACCCAGTACTTC
CASSLGSGWSETQYF
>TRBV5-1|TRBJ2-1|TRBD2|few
TGCGCCAGCAGCACGGGACCAGTGTGGGAGGGCTCCTACAATGAGCAGTTCTTC
CASSTGPVWEGSYNEQFF
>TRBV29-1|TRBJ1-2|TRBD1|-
TGCAGCGTTGATTCCGGGACAGGAAAATATGGCTACACCTTC
CSVDSGTGKYGYTF
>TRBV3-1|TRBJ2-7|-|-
TGTGCCAGCAGCCCAGGAGGGACAAATCGGCGGGAGCAGTACTTC
CASSPGGTNRREQYF
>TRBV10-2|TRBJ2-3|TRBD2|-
TGCGCCAGCAGTGAGTCGGGACTAGCTACAGATACGCAGTATTTT
CASSESGLATDTQYF
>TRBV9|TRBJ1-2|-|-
TGTGCCAGCAGCGATTCACAGGGAAGGGCCTTC
CASSDSQGRAF
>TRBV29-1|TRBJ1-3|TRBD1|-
TGCAGCGTCGGTCCTATGACAGGGACCGGAAACACCATATATTTT
CSVGPMTGTGNTIYF
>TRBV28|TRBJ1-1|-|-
TGTGCCAGCAGACAGGGTCGGGCTCTAACGGGTACTGAAGCTTTCTTT
CASRQGRALTGTEAFF
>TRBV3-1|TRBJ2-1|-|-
TGTGCCAGCAGCCAAGGTAATCTACGAACCTCCTACAATGAGCAGTTCTTC
CASSQGNLRTSYNEQFF
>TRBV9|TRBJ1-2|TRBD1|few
TGTGCCAGCAGCGGATTAAAAGAGGGGGCACACTATGGCTACACCTTC
CASSGLKEGAHYGYTF
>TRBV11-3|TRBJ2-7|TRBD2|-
TGTGCCAGCAGCACCGGACTAGCGGGTCCGGCGGTGGGCGAGCAGTACTTC
CASSTGLAGPAVGEQYF
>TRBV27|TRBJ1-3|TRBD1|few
TGTGCCAGCAGTTTGGCGGGACAGGGGTTGGGTTACTCTGGAAACACCATATATTTT
CASSLAGQGLGYSGNTIYF
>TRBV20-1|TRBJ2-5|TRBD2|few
TGCAGTGCTAGAATTGGCGGGGGGCAAGGGACCCAGTACTTC
CSARIGGGQGTQYF
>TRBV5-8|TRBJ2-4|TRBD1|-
TGTGCCAGCAGCTGGGACAGCAAAAACATTCAGTACTTC
CASSWDSKNIQYF
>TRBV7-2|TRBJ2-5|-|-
TGTGCCAGCAGCTTAGTGGCTGGACACCGAGGGACCCAGTACTTC
CASSLVAGHRGTQYF
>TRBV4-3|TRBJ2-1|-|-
TGCGCCAGCAGCCAAGACCCAGCCAACTCCTACAATGAGCAGTTCTTC
CASSQDPANSYNEQFF
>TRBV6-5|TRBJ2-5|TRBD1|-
TGTGCCAGCAGTTCGGGACAGGGGCCCTTAGAGACCCAGTACTTC
CASSSGQGPLETQYF
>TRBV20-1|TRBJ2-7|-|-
TGCAGTGCTAGCATGCGGTGGGGCTACGAGCAGTACTTC
CSASMRWGYEQYF
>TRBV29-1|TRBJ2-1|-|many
TGCAGCGTCTCGGAACCCCACAATGAGCAGTTCTTC
CSVSEPHNEQFF
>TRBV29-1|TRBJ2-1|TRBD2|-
TGCAGCGTTGGGTTAGCGGGGGTCTACAATGAGCAGTTCTTC
CSVGLAGVYNEQFF
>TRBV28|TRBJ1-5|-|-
TGTGCCAGCAGCCGAACGGGGTATCAGCCCCAGCATTTT
CASSRTGYQPQHF
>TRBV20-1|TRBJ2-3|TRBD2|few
TGCAGTGCTAGATTTTTGGGGACTAGCGGGGAAACAGATACGCAGTATTTT
CSARFLGTSGETDTQYF